This TCR beta chain is drawn from a study of memory CD4+ T cells and cytomegalovirus serostatus. Broader study findings: The CMV-associated TCR signature appears largely within the CD4+ memory repertoire. Each of around 69 CMV-associated TCRbeta sequences occurred in one to five individuals.

Germline V gives CDR1 SGDLS, CDR2 YYNGEE. Between the trimmed V and J ends, which lost 3 bases and 3 bases, there was a span of 14 bases. The CDR3 spans 15 residues. In the original processing: After removing out-of-frame reads, around 2 million distinct TCRbeta sequences remained. Libraries were prepared by immunoSEQ multiplex PCR; TCRdb keeps only in-frame clonotypes and omits some of them. V and J calls and clone size are those listed in that table; D and trimming were worked out from the DNA. Among around 50,000 clones listed, roughly 78% were seen once. Single viable CD3+CD4+CD8-CD45RO+ cells were sorted as the memory CD4+ T cells. After thawing, CD4+ T cells were positively selected. With regard to this clone: Its antigen remains unidentified.

The chain carries TRBV9 and TRBJ2-3; D is possibly TRBD1 or TRBD2 (5 bases each). This clonotype was sampled from an adult in good health and CMV-seronegative. Sequencing was done on a sample of memory CD4+ T cells from blood. This CDR3 is CASSAWGSGTDTQYF. As DNA, the CDR3 is TGTGCCAGCAGCGCATGGGGCTCGGGGACAGATACGCAGTATTTT.